The 32 T cell receptor beta chains listed next were all sequenced from one sample in a study of identical twins. TCRdb redid the calling of the 5' RACE reads with MiXCR, one entry per CDR3 protein. The data show some 270,000 distinct CDR3 sequences, with 6.5% to 9.5% seen just once and 3% held by the top ten. These same data were also listed under a study on yellow fever vaccine responses in identical twins.

Sequenced input: CD8+ T cells sorted from blood. The source of these receptors is a young woman in good health.

This chain connects TRBV12-5 to TRBJ2-1, with 8 bases lining up with TRBD1. CDR1 LGHNT and CDR2 FRNRAP come from the germline V gene. CDR3 length equals 15 residues. The junction had 3 bases not matched to a gene; V was cut back by 3 bases and J by 2 bases. Here the CDR3 DNA reads TGTGCTAGTGGTTTAAGACAGGGGACCTACAATGAGCAGTTCTTC. Its translation: CASGLRQGTYNEQFF.

A few counts support this clonotype. The chain uses TRBV29-1 and TRBJ2-6; perhaps TRBD2 as D (6 bases). The germline CDR1 and CDR2 sequences are SQVTM and ANQGSEA. Deletions cut 6 bases from V and 0 bases from J, with 15 bases between. This CDR3 is built from 16 residues. The CDR3 region has the DNA TGCAGCGTCACCCCGGGACTCCGCTCTGGGGCCAACGTCCTGACTTTC. It specifies CSVTPGLRSGANVLTF.

V gene TRBV5-6 combines with J gene TRBJ2-3; 8 bases agree with TRBD2. Germline trimming cut 4 bases from V and 0 bases from J; bases unmatched to any gene: 10. CDR1 is SGHDT and CDR2 is YYEEEE in the germline V gene. The CDR3 contains 17 residues. The CDR3 DNA sequence: TGTGCCAGCAGCCCATCGGGAGGGGGGAAGAGCACAGATACGCAGTATTTT. Translated: CASSPSGGGKSTDTQYF.

This clonotype was found many times. The rearrangement joins TRBV24-1 to TRBJ2-1; a possible D gene is TRBD2 (6 bases). Germline assignment: CDR1 KGHDR and CDR2 SFDVKD. V was clipped by 3 bases and J by 9 bases, with 14 bases between them. The CDR3 extends over 14 amino acids. The CDR3 bases are TGTGCCACCAGTGATCTTTGGACCGGGGGTGAGCAGTTCTTC. This sequence encodes CATSDLWTGGEQFF.

The chain carries TRBV7-9 and TRBJ2-3; tentatively, D is TRBD1 or TRBD2 (6 bases each). Per the germline V gene, CDR1 is SEHNR and CDR2 is FQNEAQ (reference sequence). The V and J ends lost 2 bases and 4 bases respectively, with 16 bases between them. The CDR3 loop spans 16 amino acids. CDR3 protein: CASSLFWKGEADTQYF. The DNA of the CDR3 is TGTGCCAGCAGCTTATTTTGGAAGGGGGAGGCAGATACGCAGTATTTT.

The chain uses TRBV4-3 and TRBJ2-1, with 10 bases identical to TRBD2. The germline CDR1 and CDR2 sequences are LGHNA and YSLEER. The trim removed 0 bases at V and 0 bases at J, leaving 2 bases unmatched. This CDR3 region has 17 residues. The DNA of the CDR3 is TGCGCCAGCAGCCAAGACCCTAGCGGGAGCTCCTACAATGAGCAGTTCTTC. Its translation is CASSQDPSGSSYNEQFF.

The rearrangement uses TRBV5-6 and TRBJ1-1; D ambiguous. The CDR3 contains 15 residues. CDR1 is SGHDT and CDR2 is YYEEEE in the germline V gene. V lost 0 bases and J lost 3, with 12 bases in between. This CDR3 reads CASSLVARTDTEAFF. The CDR3 DNA reads TGTGCCAGCAGCTTGGTAGCGCGTACGGACACTGAAGCTTTCTTT. Full variable domain (missing parts from reference TRBV5-6 and TRBJ1-1): DAGVTQSPTHLIKTRGQQVTLRCSPKSGHDTVSWYQQALGQGPQFIFQYYEEEERQRGNFPDRFSGHQFPNYSSELNVNALLLGDSALYLCASSLVARTDTEAFFGQGTRLTVV.

Many counts were recorded for this clonotype. V usage is TRBV11-2 and J usage is TRBJ2-1, with TRBD2 identical over 12 bases. V dropped 10 bases and J dropped 4; count of bases not matched to a gene: 2. The CDR3 runs to 13 residues. Germline V gene sequence: CDR1 SGHAT, CDR2 FQNNGV. The CDR3 sequence is CATGLAGYNEQFF. The CDR3 DNA reads as TGTGCCACAGGACTAGCGGGATACAATGAGCAGTTCTTC.

The chain joins TRBV20-1 to TRBJ2-1; the D is unclear. CDR3 length: 15 amino acids. Germline values: CDR1 DFQATT, CDR2 SNEGSKA (reference sequence). V was cut by 2 bases and J by 7 bases, with 18 bases left in between. CDR3 sequence reads: CSARHTLTVLNEQFF. The DNA for the CDR3 is TGCAGTGCTAGACACACCTTGACGGTACTTAATGAGCAGTTCTTC.

V gene TRBV7-9 combines with J gene TRBJ2-1; 8 bases agree with TRBD1. The V segment lost 2 bases and the J segment 5 bases; nucleotides outside the gene matches: 11. The CDR3 contains 17 residues. The germline V gene encodes CDR1 SEHNR and CDR2 FQNEAQ (reference sequence). The CDR3 is CASSLFPRQGKDNEQFF. CDR3 nucleotide sequence: TGTGCCAGCAGCTTATTCCCCAGACAGGGGAAAGACAATGAGCAGTTCTTC. The variable domain in full, completed from reference TRBV7-9 and TRBJ2-1, reads DTGVSQNPRHKITKRGQNVTFRCDPISEHNRLYWYRQTLGQGPEFLTYFQNEAQLEKSRLLSDRFSAERPKGSFSTLEIQRTEQGDSAMYLCASSLFPRQGKDNEQFFGPGTRLTVL.

V gene TRBV10-3 combines with J gene TRBJ2-7; TRBD1 matches 7 bases. CDR1 is ENHRY, CDR2 SYGVKD, per germline. The CDR3 is 16 residues long. Trimming at V came to 6 bases and at J to 0 bases, leaving 11 bases not matched to a gene. The CDR3 nucleotides are TGTGCCATCAGGGGGTTCGGGGACAGAAGCTCCTACGAGCAGTACTTC. Protein product: CAIRGFGDRSSYEQYF.

This clonotype was found once. The chain recombines TRBV11-2 with TRBJ2-7; no reliable D call. The germline V gene has CDR1 SGHAT and CDR2 FQNNGV. The germline V and J ends were trimmed by 5 bases and 2 bases, with 13 bases remaining between them. The CDR3 loop spans 14 amino acids. This CDR3 is CASSHQESPYEQYF. DNA of the CDR3: TGTGCCAGCAGCCACCAGGAATCCCCCTACGAGCAGTACTTC.

This chain links TRBV12-3 or TRBV12-4 with TRBJ2-1; D unresolved. V was clipped by 7 bases and J by 1 base, with 14 bases between them. The CDR3 totals 15 residues. CDR3 sequence reads: CASNWDSFSYNEQFF. The DNA for the CDR3 is TGTGCCAGCAACTGGGATTCCTTTTCCTACAATGAGCAGTTCTTC.

Ten or more counts support this clonotype. This chain joins TRBV29-1 and TRBJ2-5, with 9 bases aligning to TRBD2. With 3 bases clipped from V and 2 bases from J, the junction kept 10 bases outside the gene matches. The CDR3 extends over 16 amino acids. Germline lookup yields CDR1 SQVTM and CDR2 ANQGSEA. The CDR3 spells CSVDGSGRTVQETQYF. The CDR3 coding sequence is TGCAGCGTTGACGGTAGCGGGAGAACCGTTCAAGAGACCCAGTACTTC.

As for this clonotype: This may be a read error, as it is one base from a much larger clone. The chain has TRBV4-3 and TRBJ2-7; D may be TRBD2 (5 bases). The CDR3 runs 18 residues. The V and J ends lost 9 bases and 0 bases respectively, with 27 bases between them. The germline gives CDR1 LGHNA, CDR2 YSLEER. CDR3 nucleotides: TGCGCCAGGAGTCAAGATTCCAGTTCCGCGGGTCTCTCCTACGAGCAGTACTTC. Its translation: CARSQDSSSAGLSYEQYF.

The CDR3 spells CASSWPTPRTGGETQYF. For the CDR3, the DNA is TGTGCCAGCAGTTGGCCGACCCCCCGGACAGGGGGCGAGACCCAGTACTTC. This chain uses TRBV6-5 with TRBJ2-5; 11 bases line up with TRBD1. CDR3 length equals 17 residues. Germline lookup yields CDR1 MNHEY and CDR2 SVGAGI. Unmatched junction bases numbered 12, after V lost 4 bases and J lost 5 bases.

This chain joins TRBV11-2 and TRBJ2-3, with 10 bases matching TRBD1. The CDR3 totals 15 residues. Trimming at V came to 5 bases and at J to 6 bases, leaving 8 bases not matched to a gene. CDR1 SGHAT and CDR2 FQNNGV come from the germline V gene. CDR3 loop: CASSPRDRGTDTQYF. The CDR3 nucleotides are TGTGCCAGCAGCCCACGGGACAGGGGAACGGATACGCAGTATTTT.

This clonotype was recorded at least ten times. The chain joins TRBV15 to TRBJ2-3; TRBD2 aligns across 7 bases. Germline lookup yields CDR1 LNHNV and CDR2 YYDKDF (reference sequence). V trimming: 0 bases; J trimming: 2 bases; junction bases outside the gene matches: 2. The CDR3 length is 15 residues. CDR3 in amino acids: CATSRDRGDTDTQYF. CDR3 DNA sequence: TGTGCCACCAGCAGAGATCGGGGGGACACAGATACGCAGTATTTT.

This clonotype was detected a few times. The gene calls are TRBV15 and TRBJ2-3, with a weak D call TRBD1 (6 bases). The CDR3 covers 18 residues. Germline V lookup: CDR1 LNHNV, CDR2 YYDKDF (reference sequence). V shed 1 base and J shed 1 base, with 18 bases lying between them. The CDR3 loop reads CATSRARTAPWGTDTQYF. The CDR3 nucleotides read TGTGCCACCAGCAGAGCGCGGACAGCCCCATGGGGCACAGATACGCAGTATTTT. Full variable domain (rest looked up from reference TRBV15 and TRBJ2-3): DAMVIQNPRYQVTQFGKPVTLSCSQTLNHNVMYWYQQKSSQAPKLLFHYYDKDFNNEADTPDNFQSRRPNTSFCFLDIRSPGLGDTAMYLCATSRARTAPWGTDTQYFGPGTRLTVL.

Of note for this clonotype: With a much larger clone just one base away, this may be a read error. The chain employs TRBV11-2 and TRBJ1-1; D is unresolved. Germline V gene data show CDR1 as SGHAT and CDR2 as FQNNGV. The CDR3 spans 12 residues. The CDR3 DNA reads TGTGCCAGCAGCGCCATGTACACTGAAGCTCTCTTT. This encodes CASSAMYTEALF.

The chain recombines TRBV7-8 with TRBJ1-1; the D is unclear. CDR3 length: 15 amino acids. The V end lost 1 base, the J end lost 1 base, and 10 bases lay between the germline ends. Germline V gene lookup returns CDR1 SGHVS and CDR2 FQNEAQ. Written as DNA, the CDR3 is TGTGCCAGCAGCTTAGGATGGGCGGCGAACACTGAAGCTTTCTTT. Protein product: CASSLGWAANTEAFF.

This clonotype was picked up a small number of times. V and J are TRBV6-5 and TRBJ2-6, with D unclear. The CDR3 has 15 residues. The germline V gene encodes CDR1 MNHEY and CDR2 SVGAGI. The V and J ends lost 0 bases and 3 bases respectively, with 6 bases between them. The CDR3 spells CASSYSRFGANVLTF. The CDR3 nucleotides read TGTGCCAGCAGTTACTCACGGTTTGGGGCCAACGTCCTGACTTTC.

V is TRBV28 and J is TRBJ2-5, with 8 bases matching TRBD1. Germline V gives CDR1 MDHEN, CDR2 SYDVKM. After removal of 1 base from V and 4 bases from J, the junction contained 8 bases not matched to a gene. The CDR3 length is 16 residues. The chain's CDR3 is CASSLSRTGYAETQYF. The CDR3, as DNA: TGTGCCAGCAGTTTATCCCGGACAGGGTATGCAGAGACCCAGTACTTC.

This clonotype appeared a few times. V usage is TRBV3-1 and J usage is TRBJ2-1; the match to TRBD2 covers 12 bases. The V gene end was trimmed by 4 bases and the J gene end by 1 base; junction bases not matched to a gene: 14. The CDR3 contains 20 residues. Germline CDR1 LGHDT, CDR2 YNNKEL (reference sequence). The CDR3 DNA sequence: TGTGCCAGCAGCCCAGCCCCCCGACTAGCGGGAGTGTCATCCTACAATGAGCAGTTCTTC. This translates into CASSPAPRLAGVSSYNEQFF.

This clonotype came up a few times. This chain connects TRBV13 to TRBJ2-5, with D maybe TRBD1 (6 bases). Trimming left V 2 bases short and J 7 bases short, with 17 bases between. CDR1 and CDR2 (germline): PRHDT, FYEKMQ (reference sequence). The CDR3 runs to 15 residues. CDR3 residues: CASSLLADSFGTQYF. The CDR3 coding sequence is TGTGCCAGCAGCTTACTCGCGGACAGTTTCGGGACCCAGTACTTC.

The count of this clonotype is one. V is TRBV6-1 and J is TRBJ1-1; unclear D gene. V shed 6 bases and J shed 1 base, with 12 bases lying between them. CDR1 and CDR2 (germline): MNHNS, SASEGT. This CDR3 region has 14 residues. In DNA form, the CDR3 reads TGTGCCAGCAGCTCCTATGTGGGGAACACTGAAGCTTTCTTT. It specifies CASSSYVGNTEAFF.

The chain is built from TRBV7-2 and TRBJ2-7; 10 nucleotides align to TRBD2. This CDR3 comprises 13 residues. Germline V gene data show CDR1 as SGHTA and CDR2 as FQGNSA. The junction had 4 bases not matched to a gene; V was cut back by 4 bases and J by 7 bases. CDR3 nucleotide sequence: TGTGCCAGCAGCTCCCTGACTAGCGGGGAGCAGTACTTC. Translation gives CASSSLTSGEQYF.

The chain carries TRBV6-1 and TRBJ2-7; the match to TRBD1 covers 9 bases. V dropped 6 bases and J dropped 5; count of bases not matched to a gene: 14. The CDR3 length is 16 residues. The germline V gene encodes CDR1 MNHNS and CDR2 SASEGT. The CDR3 here is CASRRDRVTPTHEQYF. The CDR3 DNA reads as TGTGCCAGCAGAAGGGACAGGGTTACACCGACCCACGAGCAGTACTTC.

This clonotype showed up many times. The genes are TRBV4-3 and TRBJ2-2; 7 bases fit TRBD1. Germline CDR1 is LGHNA and CDR2 is YSLEER. This CDR3 is 14 amino acids long. J gave up 6 bases and V 0 bases, and 1 base lay outside the gene matches. The CDR3 sequence is CASSQDRGSGELFF. The DNA of the CDR3 is TGCGCCAGCAGCCAAGACAGGGGGTCCGGGGAGCTGTTTTTT.

This clonotype was observed many times. The chain carries TRBV4-1 and TRBJ2-7; D is perhaps TRBD2 (6 bases). CDR1 and CDR2 (germline): MGHRA, YSYEKL. There are 16 residues in the CDR3. The V and J ends lost 0 bases and 0 bases respectively, with 12 bases between them. CDR3 DNA sequence: TGCGCCAGCAGCCAAGAATGGACTAAGGGCTCCTACGAGCAGTACTTC. Its protein product is CASSQEWTKGSYEQYF.

The rearrangement uses TRBV6-5 and TRBJ1-4; D possibly corresponds to TRBD1 (6 bases). The germline V and J ends were trimmed by 2 bases and 6 bases, with 10 bases remaining between them. The length of the CDR3 is 14 residues. CDR1 and CDR2 from the germline V gene are MNHEY and SVGAGI. DNA of the CDR3: TGTGCCAGCAGTTACGACAGGAATTATGAAAAACTGTTTTTT. This sequence encodes CASSYDRNYEKLFF.

This clonotype turned up a few times. The chain's CDR3 is CASSQGAGPKEFF. The CDR3 DNA follows: TGCGCCAGCAGCCAAGGCGCAGGGCCGAAGGAGTTCTTC. The chain has TRBV4-1 and TRBJ2-1, with TRBD1 as a possible D gene (5 bases). V was cut by 1 base and J by 14 bases, with 15 bases left in between. Germline CDR1 MGHRA, CDR2 YSYEKL. The CDR3 totals 13 residues.